This passage covers 4 T cell receptor beta chains from one sample sequenced in a study of early T cells in non-severe SARS-CoV-2 infection. TCRdb itself ran the 5' RACE reads through MiXCR, one entry per CDR3 protein. The sample has fewer than 30,000 distinct CDR3 sequences; 5% to 6.5% are singletons. The source material was whole blood. These receptors were collected from an adult who was a healthcare worker with PCR-confirmed SARS-CoV-2 infection or an uninfected control (not recorded which).

Ten or more counts support this clonotype. V usage is TRBV9 and J usage is TRBJ2-3; D uncertain. V was clipped by 3 bases and J by 2 bases, with 13 bases between them. Germline assignment: CDR1 SGDLS and CDR2 YYNGEE. The CDR3 consists of 15 residues. For the CDR3, the DNA is TGTGCCAGCAGCGACATCGGTGCACCCACAGATACGCAGTATTTT. Residues: CASSDIGAPTDTQYF. Based on the CDR3 plus reference TRBV9 and TRBJ2-3, the full variable domain is DSGVTQTPKHLITATGQRVTLRCSPRSGDLSVYWYQQSLDQGLQFLIQYYNGEERAKGNILERFSAQQFPDLHSELNLSSLELGDSALYFCASSDIGAPTDTQYFGPGTRLTVL.

The sample holds many counts of this clonotype. The chain is built from TRBV20-1 and TRBJ1-4; no definite D call. Trimming removed 6 bases from V and 1 base from J, with 9 bases in between. The germline V gene has CDR1 DFQATT and CDR2 SNEGSKA (reference sequence). The CDR3 consists of 13 residues. Here the CDR3 DNA reads TGCAGTGCCCTGGAGGGAACTAATGAAAAACTGTTTTTT. The encoded protein is CSALEGTNEKLFF.

This clonotype was seen many times. The chain has TRBV7-8 and TRBJ2-5, with TRBD1 identical over 7 bases. J lost 13 bases, V lost 5 bases, and 10 bases had no gene match. The CDR3 is 12 residues long. Germline CDR1 reads SGHVS; CDR2 reads FQNEAQ. This chain's CDR3 is CASSPGQLPPYF. As DNA, the CDR3 is TGTGCCAGCAGCCCGGGACAGCTTCCCCCGTACTTC.

This clonotype occurred a few times. This chain connects TRBV12-3 or TRBV12-4 to TRBJ2-1; TRBD2 matches 15 bases. The CDR3 contains 15 residues. Germline trimming cut 6 bases from V and 10 bases from J; bases unmatched to any gene: 7. The CDR3 coding sequence is TGTGCCAGCAGATGGACTAGCGGGGGGGCCGAGGAGCAGTTCTTC. Its protein product is CASRWTSGGAEEQFF.